This is a list of T cell receptor beta chains from one sample in a study of shared clonotypes between healthy human individuals. Sequenced by immunoSEQ multiplex PCR; TCRdb stores in-frame clones only, minus some. The sample consists of approximately 600,000 clones, around 95% of them appearing once. The sequenced sample consisted of naive CD8+ T cells sorted from blood. All receptors derive from a woman in her 30s in good health. CDR3s include the opening cysteine and the closing phenylalanine or tryptophan. The D gene is left open where the match is weak. Not all rows give a size; the values are once, few, many and, for expanded clones, a class.

clone size	CDR3 length	J gene	D gene	V gene	CDR3 protein	CDR3 DNA
NA	16	TRBJ2-1	NA	TRBV5-1	CASSLPEAPAYNEQFF	TGCGCCAGCAGCTTGCCAGAGGCACCGGCCTACAATGAGCAGTTCTTC
NA	13	TRBJ2-1	NA	TRBV27	CASSSRPAGEQFF	TGTGCCAGCAGTTCCAGACCCGCGGGGGAGCAGTTCTTC
NA	11	TRBJ2-7	NA	TRBV7-9	CASTLEYEQYF	TGTGCCAGCACCCTGGAGTACGAGCAGTACTTC
NA	16	TRBJ1-5	NA	TRBV2	CASRGPGAYSNQPQHF	TGTGCCAGCAGAGGACCGGGAGCATATAGCAATCAGCCCCAGCATTTT
NA	14	TRBJ2-3	NA	TRBV28	CASSLSLEPDTQYF	TGTGCCAGCAGCCTAAGCCTGGAGCCAGATACGCAGTATTTT
NA	15	TRBJ1-2	TRBD1	TRBV11-2	CASSLEARGDYGYTF	TGTGCCAGCAGCTTAGAGGCCAGGGGGGACTATGGCTACACCTTC
NA	17	TRBJ2-7	TRBD2	TRBV28	CASSLGLAGKLVYEQYF	TGTGCCAGCAGTTTGGGACTAGCGGGAAAATTGGTCTACGAGCAGTACTTC
NA	16	TRBJ2-2	NA	TRBV28	CASSSTTEPNTGELFF	TGTGCCAGCAGTTCAACGACCGAACCGAACACCGGGGAGCTGTTTTTT
NA	14	TRBJ2-4	NA	TRBV14	CASSQGRAKNIQYF	TGTGCCAGCAGCCAAGGGCGGGCCAAAAACATTCAGTACTTC
NA	13	TRBJ1-4	NA	TRBV27	CASSFLEGEKLFF	TGTGCCAGCAGTTTCTTAGAGGGTGAAAAACTGTTTTTT
NA	15	TRBJ1-5	NA	TRBV6-1	CASSDDLYSNQPQHF	TGTGCCAGCAGTGACGACCTCTATAGCAATCAGCCCCAGCATTTT
NA	11	TRBJ1-5	NA	TRBV28	CASRSRGPQHF	TGTGCCAGCAGGTCCAGAGGGCCCCAGCATTTT
NA	17	TRBJ1-1	NA	TRBV5-6	CASSATGTLSLNTEAFF	TGTGCCAGCAGCGCTACCGGGACACTCTCATTGAACACTGAAGCTTTCTTT
few	11	TRBJ2-7	NA	TRBV29-1	CSVVSAGEQYF	TGCAGCGTTGTGTCGGCCGGGGAGCAGTACTTC
NA	15	TRBJ2-7	NA	TRBV5-1	CASSLAQGSSYEQYF	TGCGCCAGCAGCTTGGCTCAGGGAAGCTCCTACGAGCAGTACTTC
NA	16	TRBJ2-1	NA	TRBV12-2	CASRLTTSGSSNEQFF	TGTGCAAGTCGCCTAACGACTAGCGGGAGCTCGAATGAGCAGTTCTTC
NA	12	TRBJ2-5	NA	TRBV19	CATKGYQETQYF	TGTGCCACCAAGGGGTACCAAGAGACCCAGTACTTC
NA	13	TRBJ2-7	NA	TRBV28	CASSLPDTYEQYF	TGTGCCAGCAGTTTGCCCGATACCTACGAGCAGTACTTC
NA	14	TRBJ1-5	NA	TRBV7-9	CASSSSLGAQPQHF	TGTGCCAGCAGCTCCAGTCTCGGGGCTCAGCCCCAGCATTTT
NA	14	TRBJ2-7	NA	TRBV5-4	CASSLETNTYEQYF	TGTGCCAGCAGCTTGGAGACGAATACCTACGAGCAGTACTTC
NA	12	TRBJ2-7	NA	TRBV25-1	CASSEWGYEQYF	TGTGCCAGCAGTGAATGGGGCTACGAGCAGTACTTC
NA	14	TRBJ2-3	TRBD2	TRBV2	CASSWTSSTDTQYF	TGTGCCAGCAGCTGGACTAGTAGCACAGATACGCAGTATTTT
NA	17	TRBJ2-1	NA	TRBV14	CASSHYLGRAPYNEQFF	TGTGCCAGCAGCCACTACCTCGGGAGAGCCCCCTACAATGAGCAGTTCTTC
few	14	TRBJ2-7	TRBD2	TRBV11-2	CASSLGGGAYEQYF	TGTGCCAGCAGCTTAGGGGGAGGGGCCTACGAGCAGTACTTC
NA	16	TRBJ1-5	NA	TRBV10-2	CASSELGGTINQPQHF	TGCGCCAGCAGTGAGTTGGGCGGGACTATCAATCAGCCCCAGCATTTT
NA	14	TRBJ2-1	TRBD2	TRBV9	CASSDSGRPYEQFF	TGTGCCAGCAGCGATAGCGGGAGACCTTATGAGCAGTTCTTC
NA	14	TRBJ1-5	NA	TRBV21-1	CASSKAGRRGAQHF	TGTGCCAGCAGCAAAGCGGGAAGGAGGGGAGCCCAGCATTTT
NA	13	TRBJ1-2	TRBD1	TRBV30	CAWTLGTGGGYTF	TGTGCCTGGACCCTCGGGACAGGGGGCGGCTACACCTTC
NA	10	TRBJ2-1	NA	TRBV2	CASTYNEQFF	TGTGCCAGCACATACAATGAGCAGTTCTTC
NA	14	TRBJ2-3	NA	TRBV9	CASSVSSSTDTQYF	TGTGCCAGCAGCGTATCTTCCAGCACAGATACGCAGTATTTT
NA	14	TRBJ2-5	TRBD2	TRBV27	CASSLYAGAETQYF	TGTGCCAGCAGTTTATACGCGGGAGCGGAGACCCAGTACTTC
NA	13	TRBJ2-1	TRBD2	TRBV28	CASGSGRGNEQFF	TGTGCCAGCGGTAGCGGGAGGGGCAATGAGCAGTTCTTC
NA	14	TRBJ2-5	TRBD1	TRBV5-4	CASSWDRGAQEQYF	TGTGCCAGCAGCTGGGACAGGGGGGCTCAGGAGCAGTACTTC